These 10 T cell receptor beta chains originate from one sample sequenced in a study of blood T cell repertoires in COVID-19. The table came from immunoSEQ multiplex PCR; TCRdb's copy has only in-frame clones and leaves some out. This repertoire shows 270,000 or so clones, approximately 85% found once; its top ten account for about 14%. The specimen was peripheral blood. The receptors were gathered from a human donor in a cohort sampled during active COVID-19.

The rearrangement joins TRBV2 to TRBJ2-2; D call uncertain. CDR1 and CDR2 (germline): SNHLY, FYNNEI. V dropped 2 bases and J dropped 5 bases, with 15 bases sitting between them. The CDR3 has 16 residues. The CDR3: CASSEYRAERTGELFF. The CDR3 coding sequence is TGTGCCAGCAGTGAATACAGAGCTGAACGGACCGGGGAGCTGTTTTTT. The full variable domain, its missing parts supplied by reference TRBV2 and TRBJ2-2, is EPEVTQTPSHQVTQMGQEVILRCVPISNHLYFYWYRQILGQKVEFLVSFYNNEISEKSEIFDDQFSVERPDGSNFTLKIRSTKLEDSAMYFCASSEYRAERTGELFFGEGSRLTVL.

The gene calls are TRBV29-1 and TRBJ1-1; 9 nucleotides agree with TRBD1. Trimming at V came to 1 base and at J to 9 bases, leaving 12 bases not matched to a gene. The CDR3 length is 15 residues. The germline gives CDR1 SQVTM, CDR2 ANQGSEA. CDR3 protein: CSVEGGGQGGIKAFF. CDR3 DNA sequence: TGCAGCGTTGAAGGCGGGGGACAGGGTGGGATTAAAGCTTTCTTT.

This clone was observed a few times. This sequence joins TRBV28 and TRBJ1-2; unclear D gene. The germline V gene has CDR1 MDHEN and CDR2 SYDVKM. The CDR3 has 11 amino acids. V was cut by 7 bases and J by 0 bases, with 3 bases left in between. The CDR3: CASTANYGYTF. DNA for the CDR3: TGTGCCAGCACTGCTAACTATGGCTACACCTTC.

The chain couples TRBV14 to TRBJ2-1; D is possibly TRBD2 (6 bases). This CDR3 is 13 amino acids long. Germline CDR1 reads SGHDN; CDR2 reads FVKESK. The germline V and J ends were trimmed by 1 base and 12 bases, with 13 bases remaining between them. CDR3 protein: CASSQGDGLRQFF. The DNA of the CDR3 is TGTGCCAGCAGCCAAGGAGATGGACTAAGGCAGTTCTTC.

The CDR3, as DNA: TGTGCCAGCTCACCACCGGCCCTTTACAGGGGTGAGACCCAGTACTTC. It yields the protein CASSPPALYRGETQYF. The chain has TRBV18 and TRBJ2-5; 7 bases align to TRBD1. J was trimmed by 5 bases and V by 0 bases; bases with no gene match: 9. Germline values: CDR1 KGHSH, CDR2 LQKENI. This CDR3 comprises 16 residues.

V gene TRBV25-1 combines with J gene TRBJ2-2, with D possibly TRBD1 on 6 matching bases. CDR3 size: 12 residues. V lost 4 bases and J 6 bases, leaving 6 bases between the germline ends. Germline CDR1 and CDR2: MGHDK and SYGVNS. CDR3 loop: CASSGQAGELFF. The CDR3 DNA is TGTGCCAGCAGTGGACAGGCCGGGGAGCTGTTTTTT.

This clone has only one observation. The chain is built from TRBV5-6 and TRBJ2-1; 9 bases line up with TRBD1. V gave up 4 bases and J gave up 6 bases; unmatched junction bases: 11. The length of the CDR3 is 16 residues. Germline V CDR1 and CDR2: SGHDT, YYEEEE. CDR3 nucleotides: TGTGCCAGCAGCGAACAGGGGGCGCCCGGGGGCAATGAGCAGTTCTTC. It is translated as CASSEQGAPGGNEQFF.

The V call is TRBV2, the J call TRBJ1-5, with 8 bases lining up with TRBD1. The CDR3 has 13 residues. V was clipped by 8 bases and J by 7 bases; unmatched bases: 7. Germline V gene lookup returns CDR1 SNHLY and CDR2 FYNNEI. This CDR3 reads CASETDRGQPQHF. The CDR3 DNA follows: TGTGCCAGCGAAACCGACAGGGGACAGCCCCAGCATTTT.

This clone was seen a few times. The V call is TRBV7-9, the J call TRBJ2-6; D gene ambiguous. Germline loops: CDR1 SEHNR, CDR2 FQNEAQ (reference sequence). The V gene lost 1 base and the J gene lost 2 bases, with 3 bases spanning the gap. The CDR3 sequence is 14 residues long. The CDR3 DNA reads as TGTGCCAGCAGCTTAGGAGCTGGGGCCAACGTCCTGACTTTC. It translates to CASSLGAGANVLTF.

The CDR3, as DNA: TGTGCCAGCAGTTTGCAGGGCTTGAACACTGAAGCTTTCTTT. Translating it yields CASSLQGLNTEAFF. The V gene is TRBV6-5, the J gene TRBJ1-1; D might be TRBD1 (5 bases). The V and J ends lost 4 bases and 0 bases respectively, with 9 bases between them. CDR3 size: 14 residues. Germline V gives CDR1 MNHEY, CDR2 SVGAGI.